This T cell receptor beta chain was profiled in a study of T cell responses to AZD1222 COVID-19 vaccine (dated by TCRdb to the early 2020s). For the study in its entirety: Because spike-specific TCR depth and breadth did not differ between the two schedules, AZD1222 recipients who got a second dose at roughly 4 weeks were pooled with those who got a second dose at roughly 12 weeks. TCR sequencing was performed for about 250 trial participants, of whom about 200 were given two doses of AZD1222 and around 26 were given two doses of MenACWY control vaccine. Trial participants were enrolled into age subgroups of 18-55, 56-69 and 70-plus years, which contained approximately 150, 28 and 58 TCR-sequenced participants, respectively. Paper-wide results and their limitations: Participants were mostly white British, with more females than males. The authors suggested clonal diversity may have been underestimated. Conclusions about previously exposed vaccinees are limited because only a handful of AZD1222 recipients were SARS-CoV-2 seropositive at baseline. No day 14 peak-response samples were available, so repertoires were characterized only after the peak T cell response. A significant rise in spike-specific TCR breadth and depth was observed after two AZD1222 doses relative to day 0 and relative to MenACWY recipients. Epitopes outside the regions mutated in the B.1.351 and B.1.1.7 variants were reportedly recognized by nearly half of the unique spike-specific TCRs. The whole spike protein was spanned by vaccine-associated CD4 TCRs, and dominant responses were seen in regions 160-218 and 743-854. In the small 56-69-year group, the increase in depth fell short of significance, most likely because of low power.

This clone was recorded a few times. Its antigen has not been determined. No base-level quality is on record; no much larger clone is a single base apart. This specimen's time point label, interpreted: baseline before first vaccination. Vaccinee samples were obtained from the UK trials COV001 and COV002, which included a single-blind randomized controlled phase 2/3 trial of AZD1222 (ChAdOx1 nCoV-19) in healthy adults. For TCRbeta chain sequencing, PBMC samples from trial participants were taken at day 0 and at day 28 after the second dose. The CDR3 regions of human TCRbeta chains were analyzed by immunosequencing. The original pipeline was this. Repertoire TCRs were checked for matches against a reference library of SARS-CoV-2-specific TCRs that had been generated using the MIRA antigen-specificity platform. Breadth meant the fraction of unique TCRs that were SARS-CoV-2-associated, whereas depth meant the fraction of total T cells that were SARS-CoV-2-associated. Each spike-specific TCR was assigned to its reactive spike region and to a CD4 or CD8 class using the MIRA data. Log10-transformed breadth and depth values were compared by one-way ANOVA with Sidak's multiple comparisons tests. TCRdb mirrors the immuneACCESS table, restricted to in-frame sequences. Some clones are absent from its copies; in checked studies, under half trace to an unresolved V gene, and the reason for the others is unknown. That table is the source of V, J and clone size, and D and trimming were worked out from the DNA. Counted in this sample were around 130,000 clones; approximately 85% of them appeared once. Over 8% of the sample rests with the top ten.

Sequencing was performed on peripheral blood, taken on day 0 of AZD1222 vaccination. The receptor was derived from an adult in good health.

The CDR3 loop reads CASSPMRLYTDTQYF. The nucleotides are TGTGCCAGCAGCCCAATGAGGCTCTACACAGATACGCAGTATTTT. The rearrangement joined TRBV7-8 to TRBJ2-3; the D gene lacks a confident call. Trimming takes 5 bases from V and 2 bases from J, and the germline ends sit 14 bases apart. According to the germline V gene, CDR1 reads SGHVS and CDR2 reads FQNEAQ. From cysteine to phenylalanine, the CDR3 is 15 amino acids long. Just CDR3 DNA is preserved here, 45 bases in frame from base 1. Reference TRBV7-8 and TRBJ2-3 proteins supply the regions before and after the CDR3; the full variable domain is: GAGVSQSPRYKVAKRGQDVALRCDPISGHVSLFWYQQALGQGPEFLTYFQNEAQLDKSGLPSDRFFAERPEGSVSTLKIQRTQQEDSAVYLCASSPMRLYTDTQYFGPGTRLTVL.